The T cell receptor (beta chain) under discussion was sequenced for a study of blood T cell repertoires in COVID-19. This clone has a handful of counts. The CDR3 sequence is 18 residues long. CDR1 and CDR2 from the germline V gene are SGHTS and YDEGEE. V gave up 2 bases and J gave up 14 bases; unmatched junction bases: 21. Repertoires were generated with immunoSEQ multiplex PCR, while TCRdb's copy carries only in-frame clones and drops some. Seen here are around 49,000 clones, roughly 90% observed once, and the top ten hold roughly 2.2%. The rearrangement links TRBV5-8 to TRBJ2-1; 11 bases fit TRBD2. Material for sequencing was peripheral blood. The receptor's source is a human donor in a cohort sampled during active COVID-19. The CDR3 protein is CASSLSGTSGFLSGEEFF. The CDR3 DNA sequence: TGTGCCAGCAGCTTAAGTGGGACTAGCGGCTTCCTGAGCGGGGAGGAGTTCTTC.